This section outlines one TCR beta chain sequence together with its context. The PCR contained 60 Vbeta and 13 Jbeta primers. Per the study methods: Counted up in a later analysis, unique TCR beta chains came to about 80 million, with about 9.9 million shared. Using immunoSEQ multiplex PCR, the repertoire was profiled, and TCRdb retains in-frame clones only, with some absent. V and J calls and clone size are those listed in that table; D and trimming were worked out from the DNA. The sample yields around 150,000 clones, 60% to 85% seen once. The record originates from a study of cytomegalovirus exposure and HLA in healthy donors. CDR3 length: 14 amino acids.

Sequenced input: PBMCs. This chain links TRBV21-1 with TRBJ1-3; the table's D call TRBD1 went unverified against the DNA. TRBV21-1 is labeled a pseudogene. The origin of this receptor is a woman aged 25 to 39 in good health and CMV-seronegative. For the CDR3, the DNA is TGTGCCAGCAACGACAGGGGGCGAGGAAACACCATATATTTT. This sequence encodes CASNDRGRGNTIYF.